A single sample gave rise to the 20 T cell receptor beta chains below, sequenced in a study of T cell responses to AZD1222 COVID-19 vaccine. Data came from immunoSEQ multiplex PCR; TCRdb stores just in-frame clones and leaves some out. The profile shows under 200,000 clones, roughly 92% of them singletons. The sample consisted of peripheral blood, taken on day 0 of AZD1222 vaccination. These receptor sequences come from an adult in good health.

The chain has TRBV5-4 and TRBJ2-1, with 12 bases identical to TRBD2. CDR3 length: 14 amino acids. Germline V gene sequence: CDR1 SGHNT, CDR2 YYREEE (reference sequence). Trimming removed 5 bases from V and 8 bases from J; junction bases left unmatched: 5. CDR3 residues: CASRPSGGAYEQFF. The CDR3 DNA sequence: TGTGCCAGCAGACCTAGCGGGGGGGCATATGAGCAGTTCTTC.

The CDR3 coding sequence is TGCGCCAGCAGCCAAGGGTATAGTGCCCGAGAAGCTTTCTTT. It yields the protein CASSQGYSAREAFF. The rearrangement uses TRBV4-1 and TRBJ1-1; D remains unclear. V was cut by 1 base and J by 8 bases, with 14 bases left in between. The CDR3 contains 14 residues. CDR1 is MGHRA and CDR2 is YSYEKL in the germline V gene.

V is TRBV5-4 and J is TRBJ2-7; TRBD1 aligns across 10 bases. The germline V gene encodes CDR1 SGHNT and CDR2 YYREEE (reference sequence). This CDR3 is 16 amino acids long. V shed 5 bases and J 2 bases; nucleotides not matched to a gene: 10. The CDR3, as DNA: TGTGCCAGCAGTTCCGGGACAGGGGTCCCCACCTACGAGCAGTACTTC. Its translation is CASSSGTGVPTYEQYF.

The chain couples TRBV9 to TRBJ2-1, with 7 bases that match TRBD1. In germline, CDR1 is SGDLS, CDR2 YYNGEE. The CDR3 is 16 amino acids. V was clipped by 0 bases and J by 4 bases; unmatched bases: 7. The CDR3 nucleotides read TGTGCCAGCAGCGTAGCAAAGGGGACAGCTTACAATGAGCAGTTCTTC. Its translation is CASSVAKGTAYNEQFF.

Written as DNA, the CDR3 is TGCAGCGCCAGGGTTGTCTACGAGCAGTACTTC. The encoded protein is CSARVVYEQYF. V and J are TRBV29-1 and TRBJ2-7, with D perhaps matching TRBD1 (5 bases). Per the germline V gene, CDR1 is SQVTM and CDR2 is ANQGSEA. This CDR3 region has 11 residues. Trimming cost V 7 bases and J 3 bases, with 10 bases left between them.

The chain uses TRBV6-5 and TRBJ1-2; D possibly corresponds to TRBD1 (6 bases). The V and J ends lost 2 bases and 4 bases respectively, with 11 bases between them. Germline loops: CDR1 MNHEY, CDR2 SVGAGI. The CDR3 is made up of 14 amino acids. The CDR3 bases are TGTGCCAGCAGTTACCACAGGGTCCCCTATGGCTACACCTTC. Protein: CASSYHRVPYGYTF.

CDR3 DNA sequence: TGTGCCAGTAGTCCCCTAGGTAGCGGAGGCACAGATACGCAGTATTTT. Translating gives CASSPLGSGGTDTQYF. This chain uses TRBV19 with TRBJ2-3, with D possibly matching TRBD2 (6 bases). V was pared by 5 bases and J by 1 base, with 16 bases between. CDR3 length equals 16 residues. The V gene's germline CDR1 is LNHDA and CDR2 SQIVND (reference sequence).

This clone was found once. The CDR3 bases are TGTGCCAGCAGTCCCCTTGGCGGGGCCGCCAATGAGCAGTTCTTC. It yields the protein CASSPLGGAANEQFF. The genes are TRBV6-1 and TRBJ2-1; D is possibly TRBD2 (6 bases). V dropped 5 bases and J dropped 6 bases, with 17 bases sitting between them. Germline loops: CDR1 MNHNS, CDR2 SASEGT. The CDR3 loop spans 15 amino acids.

The chain uses TRBV6-2 or TRBV6-3 and TRBJ2-7; D gene ambiguous. Trimming cost V 4 bases and J 0 bases, with 19 bases left between them. Germline V gives CDR1 MNHEY, CDR2 SVGEGT. CDR3 size: 17 residues. The CDR3 bases are TGTGCCAGCAGTTTCACACCCGGACGGACGAGCTCCTACGAGCAGTACTTC. It translates to CASSFTPGRTSSYEQYF.

This chain connects TRBV29-1 to TRBJ1-5; D gene ambiguous. The CDR3 loop spans 13 amino acids. V shed 4 bases and J shed 6 bases, with 13 bases lying between them. Germline CDR1 is SQVTM and CDR2 is ANQGSEA. The CDR3 nucleotides are TGCAGCGTTGGTGAGACACCGGGTCAGCCCCAGCATTTT. Translated: CSVGETPGQPQHF.

This clone was seen only a few times. V usage is TRBV7-9 and J usage is TRBJ1-1; D is perhaps TRBD1 (6 bases). The V end was cut by 1 base, the J end by 3 bases, with 15 bases between. This CDR3 is 16 amino acids long. Germline-derived CDR1 and CDR2 are SEHNR and FQNEAQ (reference sequence). The CDR3 DNA follows: TGTGCCAGCAGCTTAGGGCATCGGGACATCTACACTGAAGCTTTCTTT. Its protein is CASSLGHRDIYTEAFF.

The gene calls are TRBV30 and TRBJ1-1, with D possibly matching TRBD1 (6 bases). The CDR3 is 14 residues long. Germline CDR1 and CDR2: GTSNPN and SVGIG (reference sequence). The V end was cut by 4 bases, the J end by 5 bases, with 17 bases between. The CDR3 loop is CAWMGRGGKTEAFF. The CDR3 nucleotides read TGTGCCTGGATGGGAAGAGGGGGGAAAACTGAAGCTTTCTTT.

This clone came up once. The J gene is TRBJ2-3, the V gene TRBV18; D not resolved. Looked up from germline, CDR1 is KGHSH and CDR2 is LQKENI. This CDR3 region has 16 residues. Trimming left V 3 bases short and J 3 bases short, with 16 bases between. CDR3 residues: CASSPRTVDLTDTQYF. Here the CDR3 DNA reads TGTGCCAGCTCACCGCGAACGGTGGATTTGACAGATACGCAGTATTTT.

The genes are TRBV9 and TRBJ2-5, with a tentative D call TRBD2 (6 bases). The V and J ends lost 0 bases and 0 bases respectively, with 15 bases between them. Germline V CDR1 and CDR2: SGDLS, YYNGEE. The CDR3 has 17 residues. CDR3 nucleotide sequence: TGTGCCAGCAGCGTAGATGGGGGGAATCCGTACCAAGAGACCCAGTACTTC. The encoded protein is CASSVDGGNPYQETQYF.

This sequence joins TRBV7-2 and TRBJ1-2; maybe TRBD1 (5 bases). V lost 5 bases and J lost 2, with 12 bases in between. Germline CDR1 reads SGHTA; CDR2 reads FQGNSA. This CDR3 has 14 residues. The CDR3 DNA is TGTGCCAGCAGCCTTACCGGGGGGAACTATGGCTACACCTTC. Its protein is CASSLTGGNYGYTF.

The chain combines TRBV13 with TRBJ2-7; TRBD2 matches 7 bases. There are 14 residues in the CDR3. V shed 3 bases and J 0 bases; nucleotides not matched to a gene: 2. Germline lookup yields CDR1 PRHDT and CDR2 FYEKMQ (reference sequence). CDR3 protein: CASSFGGSSYEQYF. CDR3 DNA: TGTGCCAGCAGCTTCGGGGGGTCCTCCTACGAGCAGTACTTC.

Here the CDR3 DNA reads TGTGCCAGTAGTGAGGCAGGGACTTGGTACGAGCAGTACTTC. This encodes CASSEAGTWYEQYF. V gene TRBV19 combines with J gene TRBJ2-7; perhaps TRBD2 as D (6 bases). Trimming stripped 5 bases from V and 4 bases from J, with 15 bases between. Per the germline V gene, CDR1 is LNHDA and CDR2 is SQIVND (reference sequence). The CDR3 covers 14 residues.

The J gene is TRBJ1-5, the V gene TRBV11-2; D ambiguous. The CDR3 covers 15 residues. Germline CDR1 reads SGHAT; CDR2 reads FQNNGV. V was pared by 0 bases and J by 3 bases, with 9 bases between. The CDR3 DNA reads as TGTGCCAGCAGCTTAGATCGCAGAAACAATCAGCCCCAGCATTTT. This sequence encodes CASSLDRRNNQPQHF.

This clone has only one observation. This sequence joins TRBV11-2 and TRBJ2-5; tentative D call: TRBD2 (6 bases). The CDR3 has 14 amino acids. Trimming removed 5 bases from V and 2 bases from J, with 12 bases in between. CDR1 and CDR2 from the germline V gene are SGHAT and FQNNGV. The CDR3: CASSPRGVQETQYF. In DNA form, the CDR3 reads TGTGCCAGCAGCCCCCGCGGGGTACAAGAGACCCAGTACTTC.

V and J are TRBV4-3 and TRBJ1-6; D is undetermined. Trimming took off 1 base at V and 0 bases at J, with 7 bases between the two ends. Per germline, CDR1 LGHNA and CDR2 YSLEER. The CDR3 totals 16 residues. CDR3 nucleotides: TGCGCCAGCAGCCAAGCTCTGAGCTCCTATAATTCACCCCTCCACTTT. Translated: CASSQALSSYNSPLHF.